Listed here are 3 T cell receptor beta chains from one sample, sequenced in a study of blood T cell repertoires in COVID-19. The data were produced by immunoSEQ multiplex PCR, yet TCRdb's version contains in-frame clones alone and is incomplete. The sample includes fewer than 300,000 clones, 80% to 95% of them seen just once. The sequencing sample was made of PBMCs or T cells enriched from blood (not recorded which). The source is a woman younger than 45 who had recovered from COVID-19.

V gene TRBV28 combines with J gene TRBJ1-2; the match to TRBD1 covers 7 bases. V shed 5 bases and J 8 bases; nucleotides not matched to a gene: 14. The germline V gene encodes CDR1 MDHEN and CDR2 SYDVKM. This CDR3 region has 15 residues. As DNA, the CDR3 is TGTGCCAGCAGTCCCACCGCGGGACAGAGACAGGGCTACACCTTC. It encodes CASSPTAGQRQGYTF.

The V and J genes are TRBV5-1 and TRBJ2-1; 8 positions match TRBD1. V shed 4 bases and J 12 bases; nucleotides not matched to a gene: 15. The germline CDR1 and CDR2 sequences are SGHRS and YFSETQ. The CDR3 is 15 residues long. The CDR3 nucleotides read TGCGCCAGCAGCCCCGGGACAGGCCTTACCGGACTGCAGTTCTTC. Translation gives CASSPGTGLTGLQFF.

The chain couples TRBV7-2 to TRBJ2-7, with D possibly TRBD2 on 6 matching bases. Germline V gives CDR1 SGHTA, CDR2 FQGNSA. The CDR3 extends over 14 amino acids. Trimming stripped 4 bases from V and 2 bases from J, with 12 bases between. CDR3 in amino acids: CASSSPWGAYEQYF. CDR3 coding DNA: TGTGCCAGCAGCTCCCCTTGGGGGGCCTACGAGCAGTACTTC.